Below, 5 T cell receptor beta chains from the same sample are listed, as sequenced in a study of blood T cell repertoires in COVID-19. Data came from immunoSEQ multiplex PCR; TCRdb stores just in-frame clones and leaves some out. The sample contains 95,000 to 150,000 clones, approximately 82% of which appear only once. Sample: peripheral blood. These receptors were taken from a man aged 55 to 70 with acute or convalescent COVID-19.

The chain combines TRBV9 with TRBJ2-1; 7 bases are shared with TRBD2. The CDR3 is 13 residues long. The V gene end was trimmed by 4 bases and the J gene end by 7 bases; junction bases not matched to a gene: 5. The germline V gene encodes CDR1 SGDLS and CDR2 YYNGEE. The CDR3 protein is CASSLGGGNEQFF. In DNA, the CDR3 is TGTGCCAGCAGCCTAGGCGGGGGAAATGAGCAGTTCTTC.

This sequence joins TRBV5-1 and TRBJ1-1; tentatively, D is TRBD1 (6 bases). The CDR3 runs to 15 residues. CDR1 is SGHRS, CDR2 YFSETQ, per germline. V gave up 0 bases and J gave up 0 bases, with 9 bases separating them. CDR3 loop: CASSLAGQLNTEAFF. The CDR3 region has the DNA TGCGCCAGCAGCTTGGCTGGACAGCTGAACACTGAAGCTTTCTTT.

The gene calls are TRBV28 and TRBJ2-2; 10 bases agree with TRBD2. Germline V gene data show CDR1 as MDHEN and CDR2 as SYDVKM. The V gene end was trimmed by 5 bases and the J gene end by 5 bases; junction bases not matched to a gene: 8. The CDR3 loop spans 16 amino acids. The CDR3 loop is CASSPQVAGGTGELFF. DNA of the CDR3: TGTGCCAGCAGTCCCCAAGTAGCGGGAGGAACCGGGGAGCTGTTTTTT.

The CDR3 loop reads CASTLSRSYNEQFF. CDR3 coding DNA: TGTGCCAGCACCTTATCGAGGAGTTACAATGAGCAGTTCTTC. V and J are TRBV28 and TRBJ2-1, with D hard to call. Trimming took off 7 bases at V and 4 bases at J, with 14 bases between the two ends. The germline V gene encodes CDR1 MDHEN and CDR2 SYDVKM. The CDR3 sequence is 14 residues long.

CDR3 in DNA: TGTGCCAGTAGTAACAGGTTAGCTAACTATGGCTACACCTTC. It codes for CASSNRLANYGYTF. The gene calls are TRBV19 and TRBJ1-2; weak D call: TRBD1 (5 bases). The CDR3 runs 14 residues. CDR1 is LNHDA, CDR2 SQIVND, per germline (reference sequence). Trimming took 4 bases from V and 0 from J, leaving 9 bases between them.